This TCR beta chain emerged from a study of blood T cell repertoires in COVID-19. Study overall: The United States, Italy and Spain supplied acute and convalescent COVID-19 samples.

Across about two dozen US areas, participants ranged in age from 18 to 89 years. Clones were read by immunoSEQ multiplex PCR, and TCRdb kept only the in-frame ones, dropping some. The sample holds 160,000 or so clones, less than 85% seen once. Germline trimming cut 5 bases from V and 4 bases from J; bases unmatched to any gene: 8. This CDR3 region has 15 residues. The V gene's germline CDR1 is MDHEN and CDR2 SYDVKM. The chain couples TRBV28 to TRBJ1-5; TRBD1 matches at 7 bases. The receptor was isolated from a man aged 60 to 69 who had recovered from COVID-19. The source material was PBMCs or T cells enriched from blood (not recorded which). This CDR3 is CASSGTGTANQPQHF. CDR3 bases: TGTGCCAGCAGTGGGACCGGGACAGCAAATCAGCCCCAGCATTTT.